This TCR beta chain was identified in a study of T cell responses to AZD1222 COVID-19 vaccine. V shed 4 bases, J shed 0 bases, and the junction held 3 bases outside the gene matches. The CDR3 length is 14 residues. The germline V gene encodes CDR1 SGHRS and CDR2 YFSETQ. Using immunoSEQ multiplex PCR, the repertoire was profiled, and TCRdb retains in-frame clones only, with some absent. This sample yields about 99,000 clones, of which 91% are seen a single time; about 48% belongs to the top ten. Worth noting for this clone: Its target is not known.

Study-wide results and caveats: At baseline, just five to seven AZD1222 recipients tested seropositive. Spike-specific TCR breadth and depth rose after two AZD1222 doses.

This sequence joins TRBV5-1 and TRBJ2-7; TRBD2 aligns across 8 bases. The sequencing here drew on peripheral blood, taken on day 0 of AZD1222 vaccination. The receptor comes from an adult in good health. The CDR3 loop is CASSRSGSSYEQYF. The CDR3, as DNA: TGCGCCAGCAGCCGAAGCGGGAGCTCCTACGAGCAGTACTTC.